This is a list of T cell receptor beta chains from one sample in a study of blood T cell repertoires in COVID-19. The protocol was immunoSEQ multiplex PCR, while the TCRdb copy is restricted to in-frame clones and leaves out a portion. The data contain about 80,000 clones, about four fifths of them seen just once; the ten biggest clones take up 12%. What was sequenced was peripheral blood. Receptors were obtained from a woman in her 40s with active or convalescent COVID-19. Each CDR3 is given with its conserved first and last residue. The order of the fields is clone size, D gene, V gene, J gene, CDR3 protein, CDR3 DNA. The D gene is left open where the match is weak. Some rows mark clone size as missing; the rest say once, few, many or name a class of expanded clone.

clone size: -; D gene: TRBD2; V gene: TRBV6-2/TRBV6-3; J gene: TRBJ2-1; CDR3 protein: CASSRLAGNNEQFF; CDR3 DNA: TGTGCCAGCAGTCGATTAGCGGGAAACAATGAGCAGTTCTTC
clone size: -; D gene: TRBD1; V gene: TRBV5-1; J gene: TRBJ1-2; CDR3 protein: CASSVDRANGYTF; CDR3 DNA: TGCGCCAGCAGCGTGGACAGGGCAAATGGCTACACCTTC
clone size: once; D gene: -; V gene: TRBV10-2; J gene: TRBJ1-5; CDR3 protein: CASSRLSNQPQHF; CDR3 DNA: TGCGCCAGCAGTCGTCTTAGCAATCAGCCCCAGCATTTT
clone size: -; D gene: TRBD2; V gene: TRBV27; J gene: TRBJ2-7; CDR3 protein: CASSFTGTSGPQRLFF; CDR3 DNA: TGTGCCAGCAGTTTCACAGGGACTAGCGGGCCCCAACGGTTGTTCTTC
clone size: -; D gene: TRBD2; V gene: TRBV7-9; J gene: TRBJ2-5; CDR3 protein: CASSPSGVQETQYF; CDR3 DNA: TGTGCCAGCAGCCCTAGCGGGGTCCAAGAGACCCAGTACTTC
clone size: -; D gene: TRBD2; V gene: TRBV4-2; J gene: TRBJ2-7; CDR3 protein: CASSQEGGLADSYEQYF; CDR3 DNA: TGTGCCAGCAGCCAAGAAGGGGGACTAGCGGACTCCTACGAGCAGTACTTC
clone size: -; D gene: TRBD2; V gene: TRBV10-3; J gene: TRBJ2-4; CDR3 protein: CAISEGLAGEMAKNIQYF; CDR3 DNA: TGTGCCATCAGTGAGGGACTAGCGGGGGAGATGGCCAAAAACATTCAGTACTTC
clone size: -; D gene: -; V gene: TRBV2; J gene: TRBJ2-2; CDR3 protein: CASSDRGGTGELFF; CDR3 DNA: TGTGCCAGCAGTGACCGGGGTGGCACCGGGGAGCTGTTTTTT
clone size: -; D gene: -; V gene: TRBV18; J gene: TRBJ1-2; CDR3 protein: CASSPEGGYGYTF; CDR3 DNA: TGTGCCAGCTCACCAGAGGGTGGCTATGGCTACACCTTC
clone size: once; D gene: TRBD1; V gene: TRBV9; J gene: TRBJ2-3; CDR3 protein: CASSLLTGVADTQYF; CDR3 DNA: TGTGCCAGCAGCCTGCTGACAGGGGTGGCAGATACGCAGTATTTT
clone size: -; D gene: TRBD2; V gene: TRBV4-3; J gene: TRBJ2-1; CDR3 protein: CASSQDRTSGSIVNEQFF; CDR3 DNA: TGCGCCAGCAGCCAAGACCGGACTAGCGGGAGTATAGTCAATGAGCAGTTCTTC
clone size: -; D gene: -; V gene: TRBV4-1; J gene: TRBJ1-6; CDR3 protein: CASSQPTRAFDSPLHF; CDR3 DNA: TGCGCCAGCAGCCAACCCACCAGGGCGTTTGATTCACCCCTCCACTTT
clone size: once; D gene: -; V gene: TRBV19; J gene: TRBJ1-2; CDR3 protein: CASSITHGDVYGYTF; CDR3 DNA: TGTGCCAGTAGTATTACCCACGGGGATGTCTATGGCTACACCTTC
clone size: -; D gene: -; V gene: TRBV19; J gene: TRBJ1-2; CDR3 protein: CASSILVGSLGYGYTF; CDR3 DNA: TGTGCCAGTAGTATATTAGTCGGTAGCCTCGGGTATGGCTACACCTTC
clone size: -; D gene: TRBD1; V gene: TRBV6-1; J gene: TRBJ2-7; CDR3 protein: CASSERDRNYEQYF; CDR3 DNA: TGTGCCAGCAGTGAGAGGGACAGGAACTACGAGCAGTACTTC
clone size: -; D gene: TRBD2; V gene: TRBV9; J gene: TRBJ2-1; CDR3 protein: CASSVSLGLAGFRNEQFF; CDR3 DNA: TGTGCCAGCAGCGTATCTTTGGGACTAGCGGGATTTCGCAATGAGCAGTTCTTC
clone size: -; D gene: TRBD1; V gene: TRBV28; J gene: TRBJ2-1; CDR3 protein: CASSYSVGQGYNEQFF; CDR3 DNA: TGTGCCAGCAGTTACTCGGTGGGACAGGGTTACAATGAGCAGTTCTTC
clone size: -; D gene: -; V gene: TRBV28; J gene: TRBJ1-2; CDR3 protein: CASSLVFGGYGYTF; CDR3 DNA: TGTGCCAGCAGTTTAGTATTCGGGGGCTATGGCTACACCTTC
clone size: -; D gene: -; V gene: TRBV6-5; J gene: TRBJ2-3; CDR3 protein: CASSRLQITDTQYF; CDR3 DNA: TGTGCCAGCAGTCGACTTCAAATCACAGATACGCAGTATTTT
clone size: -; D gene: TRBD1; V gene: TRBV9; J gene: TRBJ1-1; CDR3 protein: CASSVSTTGVRTEAFF; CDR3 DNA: TGTGCCAGCAGCGTATCTACCACAGGGGTTCGCACTGAAGCTTTCTTT
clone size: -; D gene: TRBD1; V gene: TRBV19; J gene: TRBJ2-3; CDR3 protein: CASSIQGVTDTQYF; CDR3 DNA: TGTGCCAGTAGTATCCAGGGGGTGACAGATACGCAGTATTTT
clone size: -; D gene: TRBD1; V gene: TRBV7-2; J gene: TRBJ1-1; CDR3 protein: CASSARTGANTEAFF; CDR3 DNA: TGTGCCAGCAGCGCTAGGACAGGGGCGAACACTGAAGCTTTCTTT
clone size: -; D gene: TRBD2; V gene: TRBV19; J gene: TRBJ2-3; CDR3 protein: CASRTSGYTDTQYF; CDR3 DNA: TGTGCCAGTAGGACTAGCGGATACACAGATACGCAGTATTTT
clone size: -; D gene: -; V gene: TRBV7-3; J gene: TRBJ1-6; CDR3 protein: CASSLGTNSPLHF; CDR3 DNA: TGTGCCAGCAGCTTAGGCACTAATTCACCCCTCCACTTT
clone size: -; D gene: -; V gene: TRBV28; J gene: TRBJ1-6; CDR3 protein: CASAVSGPPLHF; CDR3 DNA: TGTGCCAGCGCCGTCAGTGGGCCACCCCTCCACTTT
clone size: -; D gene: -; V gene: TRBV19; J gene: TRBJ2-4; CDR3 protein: CASSIVGGNIQYF; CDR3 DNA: TGTGCCAGTAGTATAGTGGGGGGAAACATTCAGTACTTC
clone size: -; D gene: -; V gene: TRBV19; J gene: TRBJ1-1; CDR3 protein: CASSNGQGNTEAFF; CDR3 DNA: TGTGCCAGTAGTAATGGTCAGGGCAACACTGAAGCTTTCTTT
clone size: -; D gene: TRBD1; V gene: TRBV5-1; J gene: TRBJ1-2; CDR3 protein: CASSPLDRDYGYTF; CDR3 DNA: TGCGCCAGCAGCCCCCTCGACAGGGACTATGGCTACACCTTC
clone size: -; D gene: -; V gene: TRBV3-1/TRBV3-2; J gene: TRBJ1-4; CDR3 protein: CASSQGTTGEKLFF; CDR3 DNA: TGTGCCAGCAGCCAAGGGACCACGGGGGAAAAACTGTTTTTT
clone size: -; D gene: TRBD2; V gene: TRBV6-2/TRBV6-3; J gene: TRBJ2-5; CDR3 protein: CASSYSSPRLAGYQETQYF; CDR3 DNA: TGTGCCAGCAGTTACTCGAGCCCCCGACTAGCGGGGTACCAAGAGACCCAGTACTTC
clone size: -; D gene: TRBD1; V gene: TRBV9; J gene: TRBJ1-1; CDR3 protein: CASSVGTGHSEAFF; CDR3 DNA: TGTGCCAGCAGCGTAGGGACAGGGCATTCCGAAGCTTTCTTT
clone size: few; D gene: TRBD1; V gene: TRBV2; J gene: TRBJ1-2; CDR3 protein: CASRSQGAYGYTF; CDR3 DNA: TGTGCCAGCAGGTCACAGGGGGCTTATGGCTACACCTTC
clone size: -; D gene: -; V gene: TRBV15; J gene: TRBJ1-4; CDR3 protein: CATSSPGRGTNEKLFF; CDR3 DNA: TGTGCCACCAGCTCCCCCGGGAGAGGAACTAATGAAAAACTGTTTTTT
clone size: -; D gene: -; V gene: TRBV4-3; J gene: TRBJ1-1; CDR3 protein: CASSQDPGLRNTEAFF; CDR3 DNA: TGCGCCAGCAGCCAAGACCCAGGCCTCCGGAACACTGAAGCTTTCTTT
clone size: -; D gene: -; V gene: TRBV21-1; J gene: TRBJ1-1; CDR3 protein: CASSHRSGQGTEAFF; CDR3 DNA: TGTGCCAGCAGCCATCGCTCCGGACAGGGTACTGAAGCTTTCTTT
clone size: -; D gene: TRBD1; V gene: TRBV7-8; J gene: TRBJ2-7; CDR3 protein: CASSPAGGSFSSYEQYF; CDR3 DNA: TGTGCCAGCAGCCCAGCAGGGGGCTCCTTTAGCTCCTACGAGCAGTACTTC
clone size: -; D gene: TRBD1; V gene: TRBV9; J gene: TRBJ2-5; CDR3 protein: CASSLGQGPQETQYF; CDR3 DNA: TGTGCCAGCAGCTTGGGACAGGGGCCTCAAGAGACCCAGTACTTC
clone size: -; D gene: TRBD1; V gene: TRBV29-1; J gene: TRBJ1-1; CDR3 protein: CSVVVGWGQEAFF; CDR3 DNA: TGCAGCGTTGTGGTTGGATGGGGACAGGAAGCTTTCTTT
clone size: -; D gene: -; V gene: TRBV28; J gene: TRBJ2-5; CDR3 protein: CASSFALQETQYF; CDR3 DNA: TGTGCCAGCAGTTTTGCGCTTCAAGAGACCCAGTACTTC
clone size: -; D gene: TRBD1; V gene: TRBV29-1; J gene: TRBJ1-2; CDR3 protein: CSVDVGQAYNGYTF; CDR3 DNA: TGCAGCGTTGACGTGGGACAGGCCTATAATGGCTACACCTTC